This is a list of T cell receptor beta chains from one sample in a study of CD8 T cells in Susac syndrome. TCRdb passed the immunoSEQ multiplex PCR reads through MiXCR, listing each CDR3 protein once. The sample shows 70,000 or so distinct CDR3 sequences, roughly 94% of them seen only once. The sequencing sample was made of CD8+ T cells from PBMCs. All receptors come from a human donor in good health. Each CDR3 is given without its conserved first and last residue. The order of the fields is J gene, V gene, CDR3 protein.

TRBJ2-6	TRBV3-1	ASSQDWGSGANVLT
TRBJ2-3	TRBV27	ASSLSGGAPDTQY
TRBJ2-5	TRBV12-3/TRBV12-4	ASSSGGPQETQY
TRBJ2-1	TRBV29-1	SVDSDATEQF
TRBJ2-2	TRBV4-1	ASSQGGQGSNTGELF
-	TRBV9	ASSVGFKGAEQY
TRBJ2-4	TRBV3-1	ASSHGKSQY
TRBJ2-5	TRBV7-9	ASSLAPRTQY
TRBJ1-1	TRBV6-5	ASSQWLSLNTEAF
TRBJ1-1	TRBV2	ASRQEAGGNTEAF
TRBJ2-7	TRBV4-2	ASSQVRGPYEQY
TRBJ1-1	TRBV27	ASRGTLNAF
TRBJ2-6	TRBV14	ASRLTETGANVLT
TRBJ2-1	TRBV6-5	ASSYSTLGWGNEQF
TRBJ1-1	TRBV4-1	ASSPGGFGTEAF
TRBJ2-1	TRBV20-1	SARDPGSPSYNEQF
TRBJ2-5	TRBV3-1	ASSQRIDSGEGTQY
TRBJ1-2	TRBV11-2	ASSLEVKPYGYT
TRBJ1-4	TRBV7-8	ASSLVVAGANEKLF
TRBJ2-5	TRBV19	ASSHYQETQY
TRBJ1-6	TRBV14	ASSPREPLDNSPLH
TRBJ2-6	TRBV29-1	SAAARSGANVLT
TRBJ2-3	TRBV9	ASSISGVNTDTQY
TRBJ2-6	TRBV7-9	ASSLGGPLSGANVLT
TRBJ2-5	TRBV30	ALTGTSGGWETQY
TRBJ2-5	TRBV27	ASRRKGLVQETQY
TRBJ2-2	TRBV29-1	SALGQYGGAGELF
TRBJ2-7	TRBV20-1	SADRQGSYEQY
TRBJ2-7	TRBV4-2	ASSGEDYEQY
TRBJ2-2	TRBV30	AWTGARTGELF
TRBJ2-7	TRBV15	ATSAPGQVLWEQY
TRBJ1-3	TRBV20-1	SASPRDPSGNTIY
TRBJ1-4	TRBV30	AWSDMTNEKLF
TRBJ2-2	TRBV6-2/TRBV6-3	ASSSTTGSHTGELF
TRBJ1-5	TRBV4-2	ASSQDLNRGHQPQH
TRBJ2-4	TRBV23-1	ASSQKRGSGVKNIQY
TRBJ1-1	TRBV6-5	ASSYSPYQETEAF
TRBJ1-2	TRBV3-1	ASSQENDRVSGYT
TRBJ1-4	TRBV30	AWSVGDAEKLF
TRBJ2-5	TRBV29-1	SAEAVLYQETQY
TRBJ2-5	TRBV4-1	ASSQEGQETQY
TRBJ2-3	TRBV9	ASSGGGADTQY
TRBJ2-5	TRBV7-9	ASRFGGQGETQY
TRBJ1-6	TRBV25-1	ASSGGLKNSPLH
TRBJ1-6	TRBV12-3/TRBV12-4	ASSIGGNSPLH
TRBJ2-4	TRBV29-1	SVDEGGIQY
TRBJ2-3	TRBV4-1	ASSPVGSTSGGGTDTQY
TRBJ2-2	TRBV7-9	ASRLGEEDYTGELF
TRBJ1-5	TRBV6-6	ASTSLGGNQPQH
TRBJ1-3	TRBV7-6	ASSLALQGAGNTIY
TRBJ2-3	TRBV7-6	ASSSSPSGSDTQY
TRBJ2-1	TRBV27	ASSSSGGAGSYNEQF
TRBJ2-3	TRBV4-2	ASSQGGTLTSTDTQY
TRBJ2-3	TRBV4-3	ASSPSTFDTDTQY